This T cell receptor (beta chain) was identified in a study of blood T cell repertoires in COVID-19. Study summary: Donors in the United States, Italy and Spain gave samples during acute or convalescent COVID-19.

Original data processing: Amplification from reference gene primers served as the basis for estimated nucleated cell counts. TCRdb's table, derived via immunoSEQ multiplex PCR, lists solely in-frame clones and lacks some. V, J and clone size are those of that table, while D and trimming were read from the DNA. Of 270,000 or so clones detected, nearly 90% appear once; the ten largest clones hold 2.1%. Those enrolled in Seattle joined during active infection and were followed longitudinally afterward. The CDR3 extends over 18 amino acids. This chain joins TRBV21-1 and TRBJ2-6; TRBD1, the table's D call, lacks a check against the DNA. TRBV21-1 is labeled a pseudogene. This clonotype was obtained from a woman aged 60-75 years with COVID-19, enrolled during active disease. The sample taken for sequencing was peripheral blood. CDR3 bases: TGTGCCAGCAGCAAAGTAGGCGGACACTACTCTGGGGCCAACGTCCTGACTTTC. The encoded protein is CASSKVGGHYSGANVLTF.